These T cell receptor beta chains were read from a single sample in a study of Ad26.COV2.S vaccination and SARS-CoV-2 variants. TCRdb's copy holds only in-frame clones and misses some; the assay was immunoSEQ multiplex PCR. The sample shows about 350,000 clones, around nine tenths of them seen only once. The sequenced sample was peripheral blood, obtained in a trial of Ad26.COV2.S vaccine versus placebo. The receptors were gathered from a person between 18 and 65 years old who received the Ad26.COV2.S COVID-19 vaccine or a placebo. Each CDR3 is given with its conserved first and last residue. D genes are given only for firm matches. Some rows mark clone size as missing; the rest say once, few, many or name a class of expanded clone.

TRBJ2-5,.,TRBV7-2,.,TGTGCCAGCAGCTTACTAGAGACCCAGTACTTC,CASSLLETQYF
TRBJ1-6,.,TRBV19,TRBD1,TGTGCCAGTAGCGACAGGGATTCACCCCTCCACTTT,CASSDRDSPLHF
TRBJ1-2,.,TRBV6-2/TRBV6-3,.,TGTGCCAGCAGTTACGCGGGGGCAACTTTTTATGGCTACACCTTC,CASSYAGATFYGYTF
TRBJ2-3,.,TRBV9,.,TGTGCCAGCAGCGCCACGGGAGAGGATACGCAGTATTTT,CASSATGEDTQYF
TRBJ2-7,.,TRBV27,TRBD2,TGTGCCAGCAAGGGGCTAGCGGGAAGCGAGCAGTACTTC,CASKGLAGSEQYF
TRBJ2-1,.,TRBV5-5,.,TGTGCCAGCACCACCCGGGGTTCGGTTGAGCAGTTCTTC,CASTTRGSVEQFF
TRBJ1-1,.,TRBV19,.,TGTGCCAGTAGTATGGGGGTCGGCGCTGAAGCTTTCTTT,CASSMGVGAEAFF
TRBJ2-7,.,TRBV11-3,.,TGTGCCAGCAGACCTAAAAGCTCCTACGAGCAGTACTTC,CASRPKSSYEQYF
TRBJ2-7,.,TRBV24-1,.,TGTGCCACCAGTGACCCGGGCAGGGGCTACGAGCAGTACTTC,CATSDPGRGYEQYF
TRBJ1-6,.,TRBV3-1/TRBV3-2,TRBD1,TGTGCCAGCAGCCAAGAGGGGCCCTCAGACAGGGGGGTTTGGAATTCACCCCTCCACTTT,CASSQEGPSDRGVWNSPLHF
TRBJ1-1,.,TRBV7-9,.,TGTGCCAGCAGCTTACCCGGGGGGACTGAAGCTTTCTTT,CASSLPGGTEAFF
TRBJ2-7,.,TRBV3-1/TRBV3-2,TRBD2,TGTGCCAGCAGCCAAGCGGGGGGGATCCGGGAGCAGTACTTC,CASSQAGGIREQYF
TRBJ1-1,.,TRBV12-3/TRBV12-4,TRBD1,TGTGCCAGCAGTTTGGACAGGGTATCGGGAGCTTTCTTT,CASSLDRVSGAFF
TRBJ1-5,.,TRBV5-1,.,TGCGCCAGCAGCCTGGACGGGTATAGCAATCAGCCCCAGCATTTT,CASSLDGYSNQPQHF
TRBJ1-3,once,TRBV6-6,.,TGTGCCAGCAGTCCTAGGGGAGCGAGCGGGCTCGGAAACACCATATATTTT,CASSPRGASGLGNTIYF
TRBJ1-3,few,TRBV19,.,TGTGCCAGTAGTATCTCATCTGGAAACACCATATATTTT,CASSISSGNTIYF
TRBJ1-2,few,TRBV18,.,TGTGCCAGCTCACCACAGTGGGGCGAGGGCTACACCTTC,CASSPQWGEGYTF
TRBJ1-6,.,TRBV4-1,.,TGCGCCAGCAGCCAAGTCGTAGGGAGCTCCTATAATTCACCCCTCCACTTT,CASSQVVGSSYNSPLHF
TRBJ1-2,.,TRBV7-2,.,TGTGCCAGCACCCGGCCCCAGGCGAACAACTATGGCTACACCTTC,CASTRPQANNYGYTF
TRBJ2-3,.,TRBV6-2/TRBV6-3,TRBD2,TGTGCCAGCAGCCCGCTAGCGGGGGCGCGGGGTACGCAGTATTTT,CASSPLAGARGTQYF
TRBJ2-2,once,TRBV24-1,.,TGTGCCACCAGTGATTTTAGGGGCAACACCGGGGAGCTGTTTTTT,CATSDFRGNTGELFF
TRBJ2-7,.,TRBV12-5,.,TGTGCTAGTGGTCCCTCGATCGGGTCCGAGCAGTACTTC,CASGPSIGSEQYF
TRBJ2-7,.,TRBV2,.,TGTGCCAGCACGGTATCGGGACGGGAAACCTACGAGCAGTACTTC,CASTVSGRETYEQYF
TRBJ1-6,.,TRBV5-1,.,TGCGCCAGCAGCCTACGCGGAGAAGGGAGTTCACCCCTCCACTTT,CASSLRGEGSSPLHF
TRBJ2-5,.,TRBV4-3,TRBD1,TGCGCCAGCAGCCAGCGGACAGGGGAGACCCAGTACTTC,CASSQRTGETQYF
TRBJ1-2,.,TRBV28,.,TGTGCCAGCAGTACGTCCGCGGGGGGCTACACCTTC,CASSTSAGGYTF
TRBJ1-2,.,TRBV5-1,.,TGCGCCAGCAGCTCAGACTTCATTGGCTACACCTTC,CASSSDFIGYTF
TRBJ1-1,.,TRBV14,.,TGTGCCAGCAGCCGCAAAACGAACACTGAAGCTTTCTTT,CASSRKTNTEAFF
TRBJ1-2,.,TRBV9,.,TGTGCCAGCAGCCCAGTAGGGGATGGCTACACCTTC,CASSPVGDGYTF
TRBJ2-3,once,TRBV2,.,TGTGCCCGATGGGGGGACACAGATACGCAGTATTTT,CARWGDTDTQYF
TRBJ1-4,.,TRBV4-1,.,TGCGCCAGCAGCCAAGGTTTTAGGGCCGGTAATGAAAAACTGTTTTTT,CASSQGFRAGNEKLFF
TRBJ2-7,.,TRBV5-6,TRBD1,TGTGCCAGCAGCTTCCGGGACAGAGTATCCTACGAGCAGTACTTC,CASSFRDRVSYEQYF
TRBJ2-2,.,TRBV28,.,TGTGCCAGCAGTTCCCTGGTCAGGGGGGCCGGGGAGCTGTTTTTT,CASSSLVRGAGELFF
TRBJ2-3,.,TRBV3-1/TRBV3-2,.,TGTGCCAGCAGCCAAAGGGGGGGCACAGATACGCAGTATTTT,CASSQRGGTDTQYF
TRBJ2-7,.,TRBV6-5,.,TGTGCCAGCAGTTACCGAACAGGCGGTTACGAGCAGTACTTC,CASSYRTGGYEQYF
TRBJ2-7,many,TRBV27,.,TGTGCCAGCAGTTTAAAGGTAGGGGTCGTCCACGAGCAGTACTTC,CASSLKVGVVHEQYF
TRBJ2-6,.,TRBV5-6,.,TGTGCCAGCAGCCGCATCTCTGGGGCCAACGTCCTGACTTTC,CASSRISGANVLTF
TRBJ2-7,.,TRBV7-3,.,TGTGCCAGCAGCTTAGGGGTGGAGTACGAGCAGTACTTC,CASSLGVEYEQYF
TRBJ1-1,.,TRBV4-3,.,TGCGCCAGCAGCCAACGGGCGCAGAGGGGCACTGAAGCTTTCTTT,CASSQRAQRGTEAFF